A single count supports the clone carrying this TCR beta chain. This specimen belongs to a study of blood T cell repertoires in COVID-19. The V end lost 3 bases, the J end lost 8 bases, and 14 bases lay between the germline ends. Germline lookup yields CDR1 LGHNA and CDR2 YSLEER. This CDR3 spans 14 amino acids. Original processing methods: Amplifying reference gene primers gave estimates of nucleated cell counts. TCRdb's copy holds only in-frame clones and misses some; the assay was immunoSEQ multiplex PCR. Clonal size and the V and J genes are those of that table, whereas D and trimming came from the DNA. The sample shows about 280,000 clones, under 95% of them seen only once. Residents of over 20 US areas, aged roughly 18 to 89 years, made up the participants. During the 2 weeks before they entered the study, exposed participants had met someone with a PCR-confirmed or clinician-diagnosed COVID-19 case.

The clonotype originates from a man between 40 and 49 years old who had been exposed to COVID-19. Sequencing was performed on PBMCs or T cells enriched from blood (not recorded which). The gene calls are TRBV4-3 and TRBJ2-1; D remains unclear. The CDR3 region is CASSQAMGIDEQFF. In DNA, the CDR3 is TGCGCCAGCAGCCAGGCAATGGGCATTGATGAGCAGTTCTTC.